The 9 T cell receptor beta chains below come from one sample, sequenced in a study of T cells after yellow fever vaccination. TCRdb analysed the 5' RACE reads with MiXCR anew, one entry per CDR3 protein. The sample consists of hundreds of thousands of distinct CDR3 sequences, 21% of them appearing once. This material consisted of PBMCs, taken roughly 20 days after the first yellow fever vaccination. Receptors originate from a man aged 18-30 years who received the YFV17D yellow fever vaccine.

This clonotype appeared many times. J is TRBJ2-5 and V is TRBV18; D gene uncertain. Germline V gives CDR1 KGHSH, CDR2 LQKENI. The V end was cut by 2 bases, the J end by 2 bases, with 6 bases between. CDR3 length: 13 amino acids. The CDR3 bases are TGTGCCAGCTCACCATTGGCACAAGAGACCCAGTACTTC. This translates into CASSPLAQETQYF.

This clonotype has just a few counts. The chain has TRBV29-1 and TRBJ2-1; TRBD1 matches 9 bases. V was pared by 3 bases and J by 7 bases, with 7 bases of the junction left unmatched. Germline V gene data show CDR1 as SQVTM and CDR2 as ANQGSEA. The CDR3 is made up of 14 amino acids. CDR3 bases: TGCAGCGTTGATACAGGGGGCCCCTGGAATGAGCAGTTCTTC. Translation gives CSVDTGGPWNEQFF.

This clonotype has more than one count but fewer than ten. The chain is built from TRBV4-2 and TRBJ1-3, with D perhaps TRBD1 (5 bases). Germline CDR1 reads LGHNA; CDR2 reads YNFKEQ. The CDR3 contains 17 residues. V was shortened by 0 bases and J by 2 bases, with 14 bases between the two germline ends. The chain's CDR3 is CASSQDQSAGTGNTIYF. DNA for the CDR3: TGTGCCAGCAGCCAAGATCAAAGCGCAGGGACTGGAAACACCATATATTTT.

This clonotype was observed a few times. The V call is TRBV24-1, the J call TRBJ2-3; D is unclear. There are 14 residues in the CDR3. The germline V and J ends were trimmed by 3 bases and 3 bases, with 9 bases remaining between them. The germline V gene has CDR1 KGHDR and CDR2 SFDVKD. The CDR3 is CATSDPLHTDTQYF. The CDR3 region has the DNA TGTGCCACCAGTGATCCCTTGCATACAGATACGCAGTATTTT.

V gene TRBV12-5 combines with J gene TRBJ2-6; 8 bases align to TRBD2. Trimming took 1 base from V and 2 from J; bases not matched to a gene: 4. This CDR3 spans 17 amino acids. Looked up from germline, CDR1 is LGHNT and CDR2 is FRNRAP. CDR3 protein: CASGLGGTSAGANVLTF. The CDR3 coding sequence is TGTGCTAGTGGTTTGGGGGGGACTAGTGCTGGGGCCAACGTCCTGACTTTC. Supplemented by reference TRBV12-5 and TRBJ2-6, the full variable domain reads DARVTQTPRHKVTEMGQEVTMRCQPILGHNTVFWYRQTMMQGLELLAYFRNRAPLDDSGMPKDRFSAEMPDATLATLKIQPSEPRDSAVYFCASGLGGTSAGANVLTFGAGSRLTVL.

This clonotype has at least ten counts. V usage is TRBV7-6 and J usage is TRBJ2-1, with 9 bases that match TRBD2. J was trimmed by 5 bases and V by 1 base; bases with no gene match: 3. CDR1 is SGHVS and CDR2 is FNYEAQ in the germline V gene. The CDR3 is 15 amino acids. The CDR3 DNA follows: TGTGCCAGCAGCTTAGGACTAGCGGACAACAATGAGCAGTTCTTC. It specifies CASSLGLADNNEQFF.

This clonotype came up a few times. The chain is built from TRBV4-3 and TRBJ1-3, with D tentatively TRBD1 (5 bases). Trimming stripped 0 bases from V and 0 bases from J, with 9 bases between. This CDR3 comprises 16 residues. Per the germline V gene, CDR1 is LGHNA and CDR2 is YSLEER. The CDR3 spells CASSQDRGDSGNTIYF. As DNA, the CDR3 is TGCGCCAGCAGCCAAGATCGGGGGGACTCTGGAAACACCATATATTTT.

This clonotype was picked up a small number of times. The chain employs TRBV4-1 and TRBJ2-3; 12 nucleotides align to TRBD2. J lost 0 bases, V lost 4 bases, and 8 bases had no gene match. CDR3 length: 18 amino acids. Germline lookup yields CDR1 MGHRA and CDR2 YSYEKL. The CDR3 bases are TGCGCCAGCAGCCCCAGGACTAGCGGGGACTCTAGCACAGATACGCAGTATTTT. Translation gives CASSPRTSGDSSTDTQYF.

This clonotype has ten or more counts. This chain joins TRBV7-6 and TRBJ2-1, with TRBD2 as a possible D gene (5 bases). Per germline, CDR1 SGHVS and CDR2 FNYEAQ. The CDR3 has 15 residues. Trimming pared 3 bases from V and 3 bases from J, leaving 12 bases between. The chain's CDR3 is CASSFEASLYNEQFF. Written as DNA, the CDR3 is TGTGCCAGCAGCTTCGAGGCTAGCCTCTACAATGAGCAGTTCTTC.